The T cell receptor beta chain under discussion was sequenced for a study of shared clonotypes between healthy human individuals. Study-wide results and caveats: Non-shared clonotypes had lower generation probabilities than clonotypes shared by all four sorted-subset donors. Naive CD4 clonotype sharing across a few donors was about 5%.

As for this clone: What it binds is not known. This same CDR3 is encoded by further DNA sequences in the sample.

The germline V gene encodes CDR1 MNHNY and CDR2 SVGAGI (reference sequence). The V end lost 0 bases, the J end lost 7 bases, and 4 bases lay between the germline ends. This CDR3 region has 12 residues. Clones were sequenced by immunoSEQ multiplex PCR, and TCRdb holds only the in-frame ones, with some missing. This sample carries some 2,000,000 clones, 90% to 95% of them seen once, and the ten largest clones take 0.1% to 0.15%. Sequenced sample: naive CD4+ T cells sorted from blood. The subset was: CD45RA+ positively selected. The source is a young man in good health. This chain uses TRBV6-6 with TRBJ1-3, with D unclear. The CDR3 nucleotides are TGTGCCAGCAGTTACTCGGGGAACACCATATATTTT. This translates into CASSYSGNTIYF.